One and the same sample provided the 16 T cell receptor beta chains below, sequenced in a study of blood T cell repertoires in COVID-19. Assay: immunoSEQ multiplex PCR; the TCRdb copy retains only in-frame clones and omits some. Of about 110,000 clones detected, roughly 84% appear once; the ten largest clones hold under 9%. The sequenced sample consisted of peripheral blood. The receptors here all came from a woman between 70 and 85 years old who had recovered from COVID-19.

The chain carries TRBV28 and TRBJ2-5, with TRBD2 as a possible D gene (7 bases). The CDR3 totals 16 residues. Germline-derived CDR1 and CDR2 are MDHEN and SYDVKM. Trimming pared 3 bases from V and 4 bases from J, leaving 18 bases between. The CDR3 nucleotides are TGTGCCAGCAGTTTCCCGGGACATACGGGAGGAGAGACCCAGTACTTC. Protein: CASSFPGHTGGETQYF.

This clone showed up just once. CDR3 DNA sequence: TGCAGTGCTAGTTCGGCGGGAGGAAGCTCCTACAATGAGCAGTTCTTC. It codes for CSASSAGGSSYNEQFF. V usage is TRBV20-1 and J usage is TRBJ2-1; 8 bases agree with TRBD2. V gave up 3 bases and J gave up 0 bases; unmatched junction bases: 7. This CDR3 has 16 amino acids. The germline V gene encodes CDR1 DFQATT and CDR2 SNEGSKA (reference sequence).

V gene TRBV4-1 combines with J gene TRBJ2-3; maybe TRBD2 (5 bases). The CDR3 consists of 15 residues. CDR1 MGHRA and CDR2 YSYEKL come from the germline V gene. V was trimmed by 5 bases and J by 4 bases, leaving 16 bases between them. The DNA of the CDR3 is TGCGCCAGCAGCTTGCGGGTGGGTGGTCCAGATACGCAGTATTTT. This sequence encodes CASSLRVGGPDTQYF.

This chain connects TRBV30 to TRBJ1-4; no clear D gene. The CDR3 is 13 residues long. V dropped 7 bases and J dropped 0 bases, with 9 bases sitting between them. CDR1 and CDR2 (germline): GTSNPN, SVGIG (reference sequence). CDR3 loop: CASRLTTNEKLFF. CDR3 nucleotide sequence: TGTGCCTCACGGTTAACAACTAATGAAAAACTGTTTTTT.

This clone was found once. V usage is TRBV6-5 and J usage is TRBJ2-7; TRBD2 might be the D (5 bases). Germline V lookup: CDR1 MNHEY, CDR2 SVGAGI. This CDR3 region has 15 residues. Trimming took 5 bases from V and 6 from J, leaving 20 bases between them. CDR3 residues: CASSPTQRDSFEQYF. The DNA of the CDR3 is TGTGCCAGCAGTCCCACTCAACGGGATTCTTTCGAGCAGTACTTC.

CDR3 nucleotide sequence: TGTGCCATCAGTGCATCAGGGGTCGGCGAGCAGTACTTC. Translated, it gives CAISASGVGEQYF. The chain combines TRBV10-3 with TRBJ2-7, with D perhaps TRBD1 (6 bases). V gave up 4 bases and J gave up 6 bases, with 13 bases separating them. CDR3 size: 13 residues. Germline V gives CDR1 ENHRY, CDR2 SYGVKD.

The chain joins TRBV6-5 to TRBJ1-1, with 9 bases lining up with TRBD1. Germline CDR1 reads MNHEY; CDR2 reads SVGAGI. Trimming at V came to 5 bases and at J to 1 base, leaving 5 bases not matched to a gene. CDR3 length equals 15 residues. CDR3 nucleotides: TGTGCCAGCAGTAAAAGACAGGGGGGGAACACTGAAGCTTTCTTT. It is translated as CASSKRQGGNTEAFF.

The chain has TRBV29-1 and TRBJ1-1, with D perhaps matching TRBD1 (5 bases). This CDR3 is built from 14 residues. Germline CDR1 is SQVTM and CDR2 is ANQGSEA. V gave up 6 bases and J gave up 0 bases, with 14 bases separating them. CDR3 region: CSVASTGVNTEAFF. CDR3 in DNA: TGCAGCGTCGCAAGCACAGGAGTGAACACTGAAGCTTTCTTT. Drawing the rest from reference TRBV29-1 and TRBJ1-1, the complete variable domain is SAVISQKPSRDICQRGTSLTIQCQVDSQVTMMFWYRQQPGQSLTLIATANQGSEATYESGFVIDKFPISRPNLTFSTLTVSNMSPEDSSIYLCSVASTGVNTEAFFGQGTRLTVV.

This chain connects TRBV4-1 to TRBJ1-1; 7 bases line up with TRBD1. Unmatched junction bases numbered 8, after V lost 2 bases and J lost 5 bases. This CDR3 has 15 residues. The V gene's germline CDR1 is MGHRA and CDR2 YSYEKL. The DNA of the CDR3 is TGCGCCAGCAGCCAACCAGGGGGGCGGCGGACTGAAGCTTTCTTT. This sequence encodes CASSQPGGRRTEAFF.

The chain is built from TRBV25-1 and TRBJ2-7, with a tentative D call TRBD1 (6 bases). The germline CDR1 and CDR2 sequences are MGHDK and SYGVNS. V was clipped by 8 bases and J by 2 bases, with 13 bases between them. This CDR3 has 13 amino acids. CDR3 in amino acids: CASGRQETYEQYF. CDR3 in DNA: TGTGCCAGCGGAAGACAGGAAACCTACGAGCAGTACTTC.

This clone came up a few times. The chain recombines TRBV30 with TRBJ1-6; 7 nucleotides line up with TRBD1. Per the germline V gene, CDR1 is GTSNPN and CDR2 is SVGIG (reference sequence). The CDR3 has 13 residues. The ends lost 8 bases at V and 9 bases at J; junction bases unmatched: 10. This CDR3 is CAATGTVPSPLHF. CDR3 DNA: TGTGCCGCGACGGGGACAGTCCCTTCACCCCTCCACTTT.

The V and J genes are TRBV5-1 and TRBJ2-1, with D possibly matching TRBD2 (5 bases). From germline, CDR1 is SGHRS and CDR2 YFSETQ. The CDR3 is 15 residues long. Trimming took off 5 bases at V and 0 bases at J, with 12 bases between the two ends. The CDR3 region has the DNA TGCGCCAGCAGTTCTAGTCGGGACTCCTACAATGAGCAGTTCTTC. Residues: CASSSSRDSYNEQFF.

This clone appeared once. The chain joins TRBV5-4 to TRBJ2-7; 12 bases are a match to TRBD2. V lost 4 bases and J lost 2; bases outside the gene matches: 7. Germline CDR1 reads SGHNT; CDR2 reads YYREEE (reference sequence). The CDR3 runs to 16 residues. The CDR3 DNA sequence: TGTGCCAGCAGCGCGGAGGGACTAGCGGGTGCCTACGAGCAGTACTTC. Protein: CASSAEGLAGAYEQYF.

The gene calls are TRBV12-3 or TRBV12-4 and TRBJ2-1; 10 bases are shared with TRBD2. This CDR3 is 13 amino acids long. Trimming at V came to 8 bases and at J to 5 bases, leaving 3 bases not matched to a gene. CDR3 amino acids: CASFLAGDNEQFF. CDR3 sequence (DNA): TGTGCCAGCTTCCTAGCGGGGGACAATGAGCAGTTCTTC.

Turning to this clone: Other DNA variants within this sample encode the same CDR3. The chain links TRBV27 to TRBJ1-5; maybe TRBD1 (6 bases). From germline, CDR1 is MNHEY and CDR2 SMNVEV (reference sequence). CDR3 length: 14 amino acids. V was shortened by 3 bases and J by 4 bases, with 10 bases between the two germline ends. CDR3 loop: CASSLSQGNQPQHF. The CDR3 DNA reads as TGTGCCAGCAGTTTGAGTCAGGGGAATCAGCCCCAGCATTTT.

The chain joins TRBV6-2 or TRBV6-3 to TRBJ1-1; no clear D gene. V was pared by 6 bases and J by 3 bases, with 11 bases between. The V gene's germline CDR1 is MNHEY and CDR2 SVGEGT. This CDR3 spans 13 amino acids. Written as DNA, the CDR3 is TGTGCCAGCAGCTCCACTCGGGACACTGAAGCTTTCTTT. Translating gives CASSSTRDTEAFF.